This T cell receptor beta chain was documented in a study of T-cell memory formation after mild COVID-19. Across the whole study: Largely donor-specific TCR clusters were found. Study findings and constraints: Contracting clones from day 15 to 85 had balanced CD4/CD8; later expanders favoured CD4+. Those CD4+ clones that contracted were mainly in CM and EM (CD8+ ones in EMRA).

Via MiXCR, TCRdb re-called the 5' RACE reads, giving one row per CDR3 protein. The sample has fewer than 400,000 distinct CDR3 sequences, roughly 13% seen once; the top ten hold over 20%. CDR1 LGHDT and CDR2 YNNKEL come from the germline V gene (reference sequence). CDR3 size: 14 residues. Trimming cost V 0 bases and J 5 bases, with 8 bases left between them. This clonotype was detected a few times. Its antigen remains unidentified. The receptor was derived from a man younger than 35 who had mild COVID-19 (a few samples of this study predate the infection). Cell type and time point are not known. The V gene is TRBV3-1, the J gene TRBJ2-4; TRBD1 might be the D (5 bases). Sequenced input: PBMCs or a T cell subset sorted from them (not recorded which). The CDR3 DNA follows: TGTGCCAGCAGCCAAGAGGGGCTACAAAACATTCAGTACTTC. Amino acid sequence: CASSQEGLQNIQYF. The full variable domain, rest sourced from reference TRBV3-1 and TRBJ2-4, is DTAVSQTPKYLVTQMGNDKSIKCEQNLGHDTMYWYKQDSKKFLKIMFSYNNKELIINETVPNRFSPKSPDKAHLNLHINSLELGDSAVYFCASSQEGLQNIQYFGAGTRLSVL.